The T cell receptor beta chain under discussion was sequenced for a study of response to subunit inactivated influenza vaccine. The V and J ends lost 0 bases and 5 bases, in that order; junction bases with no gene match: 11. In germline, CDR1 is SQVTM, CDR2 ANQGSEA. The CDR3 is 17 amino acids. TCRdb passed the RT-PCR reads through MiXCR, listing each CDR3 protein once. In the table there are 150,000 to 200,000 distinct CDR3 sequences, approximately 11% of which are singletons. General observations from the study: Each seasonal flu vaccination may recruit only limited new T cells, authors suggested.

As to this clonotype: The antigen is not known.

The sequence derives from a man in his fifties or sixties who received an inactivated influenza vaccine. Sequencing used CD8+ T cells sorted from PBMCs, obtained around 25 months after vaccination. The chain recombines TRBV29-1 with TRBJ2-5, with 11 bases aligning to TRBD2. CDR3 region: CSVEDLLAGGLGETQYF. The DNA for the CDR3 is TGCAGCGTTGAAGATCTTCTAGCGGGAGGTTTAGGGGAGACCCAGTACTTC.